This record concerns one T cell receptor beta chain sequence. The data originate from a study of blood T cell repertoires in COVID-19. Study-wide background: Some COVID-19 samples were acute and others convalescent; all came from the United States, Italy and Spain. T cells, B-cell-depleted T cells, or PBMCs provided the cDNA or gDNA that served as material.

Authors' analysis steps: For nucleated cells, counts were estimated from reference gene primer amplification. Profiling relied on immunoSEQ multiplex PCR, and the TCRdb table lists in-frame clones only, not all of them. V and J calls plus clone size are reproduced from that table; the DNA served to infer D and trimming. In the table there are roughly 73,000 clones, nearly 85% of which are singletons. CDR3 size: 13 residues. The germline V gene encodes CDR1 SGHTA and CDR2 FQGNSA. V lost 3 bases to trimming and J lost 4 bases, with 9 bases between them. The sequencing sample was made of peripheral blood. The TCR was taken from a woman aged 60-70 years with acute or convalescent COVID-19. This chain uses TRBV7-2 with TRBJ1-1; D unclear. The DNA for the CDR3 is TGTGCCAGCAGCTTCTCACAGATCACTGAAGCTTTCTTT. As protein: CASSFSQITEAFF.